A single T cell receptor beta chain is shown here with its context. Antigen: not known. This entry belongs to a study of OX40 agonist ivuxolimab in advanced cancers. Study findings and constraints: The average count of expanded clones was higher among CD8+ T cells than among CD4+. The study observed clonal expansion of CD4+ and CD8+ blood T cells by week 6 at 0.1 to 3.0 mg/kg.

Germline V gene data show CDR1 as SGHNT and CDR2 as YENEEA. Trimming removed 0 bases from V and 0 bases from J, with 10 bases in between. The CDR3 is made up of 16 amino acids. Data came from immunoSEQ multiplex PCR; TCRdb stores just in-frame clones and leaves some out. The table shows 75,000 to 95,000 clones, with roughly 90% occurring only once. Specimen: CD4+ or CD8+ T cells sorted from blood, collected in a trial of the OX40 agonist ivuxolimab. J is TRBJ2-3 and V is TRBV11-3; D possibly corresponds to TRBD2 (6 bases). The TCR was taken from an adult with an advanced solid tumor such as melanoma, head and neck, liver or kidney cancer. CDR3 residues: CASSLDGGVSTDTQYF. The CDR3 region has the DNA TGTGCCAGCAGCTTAGACGGCGGGGTAAGCACAGATACGCAGTATTTT.